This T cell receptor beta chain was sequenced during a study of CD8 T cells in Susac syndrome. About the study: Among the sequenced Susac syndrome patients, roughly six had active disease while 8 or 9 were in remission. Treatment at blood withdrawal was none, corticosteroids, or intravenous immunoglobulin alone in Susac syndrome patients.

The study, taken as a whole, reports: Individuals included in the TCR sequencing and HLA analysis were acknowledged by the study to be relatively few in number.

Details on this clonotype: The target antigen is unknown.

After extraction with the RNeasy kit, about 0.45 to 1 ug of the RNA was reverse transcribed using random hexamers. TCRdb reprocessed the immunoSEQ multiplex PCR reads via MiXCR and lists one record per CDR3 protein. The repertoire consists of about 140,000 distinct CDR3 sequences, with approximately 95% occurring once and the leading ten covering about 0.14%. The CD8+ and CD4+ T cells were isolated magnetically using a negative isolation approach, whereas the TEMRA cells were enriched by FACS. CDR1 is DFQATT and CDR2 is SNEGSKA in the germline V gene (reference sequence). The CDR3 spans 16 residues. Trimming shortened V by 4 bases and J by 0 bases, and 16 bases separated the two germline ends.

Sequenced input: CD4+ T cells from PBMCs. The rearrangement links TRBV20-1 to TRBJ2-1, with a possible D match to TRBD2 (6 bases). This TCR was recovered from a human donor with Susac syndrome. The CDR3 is CSATTGGQSSYNEQFF. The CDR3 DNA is TGCAGTGCTACCACAGGAGGGCAGAGCTCCTACAATGAGCAGTTCTTC.